The 9 T cell receptor beta chains given below trace back to one sample, sequenced in a study of identifying expanded T cells in peripheral blood. Sequencing was performed with immunoSEQ multiplex PCR; in TCRdb, only in-frame clones are kept and a portion is missing. Seen here are some 120,000 clones, roughly 84% observed once, and the top ten hold more than 2.5%. Sequencing was performed on blood. These TCRs come from a person between 18 and 75 years old in good health.

The chain joins TRBV6-1 to TRBJ1-1, with unresolved D. Trimming removed 7 bases at V and 5 bases at J, with 17 bases between. The CDR3 totals 14 residues. Germline-derived CDR1 and CDR2 are MNHNS and SASEGT. CDR3 amino acids: CASTERVLWTEAFF. In DNA, the CDR3 is TGTGCCAGCACAGAACGCGTTCTTTGGACTGAAGCTTTCTTT.

The chain employs TRBV19 and TRBJ2-1; 14 bases map to TRBD2. The germline V gene has CDR1 LNHDA and CDR2 SQIVND (reference sequence). V trimming: 0 bases; J trimming: 7 bases; junction bases outside the gene matches: 8. The CDR3 spans 18 residues. The CDR3 nucleotides are TGTGCCAGTAGTATAGACGCCCCGACTAGCGGGGGGGCGAATGAGCAGTTCTTC. Amino acid sequence: CASSIDAPTSGGANEQFF.

This clone was seen a handful of times. CDR3 protein: CSVEDPVARGRDYGYTF. For the CDR3, the DNA is TGCAGCGTTGAAGATCCAGTGGCCAGGGGGCGCGACTATGGCTACACCTTC. The chain has TRBV29-1 and TRBJ1-2, with 8 bases that match TRBD1. J was trimmed by 3 bases and V by 0 bases; bases with no gene match: 12. Germline V gene data show CDR1 as SQVTM and CDR2 as ANQGSEA. The CDR3 has 17 residues.

The V and J genes are TRBV5-1 and TRBJ2-5, with 13 bases fitting TRBD2. V was clipped by 0 bases and J by 1 base; unmatched bases: 3. The CDR3 loop spans 17 amino acids. CDR1 SGHRS and CDR2 YFSETQ come from the germline V gene. CDR3 nucleotide sequence: TGCGCCAGCAGCTTGGGGACTAGCGGGGGCCTCCAAGAGACCCAGTACTTC. This codes for CASSLGTSGGLQETQYF.

The J gene is TRBJ2-3, the V gene TRBV5-1; 10 positions agree with TRBD1. J was trimmed by 5 bases and V by 5 bases; bases with no gene match: 2. The CDR3 is 13 amino acids. Germline V gene sequence: CDR1 SGHRS, CDR2 YFSETQ. The DNA for the CDR3 is TGCGCCAGCAGGACAGGGGGCCAAGATACGCAGTATTTT. Amino acids: CASRTGGQDTQYF.

V and J are TRBV13 and TRBJ2-5, with TRBD2 matching over 9 bases. The ends lost 5 bases at V and 5 bases at J; junction bases unmatched: 9. The CDR3 runs 15 residues. Germline assignment: CDR1 PRHDT and CDR2 FYEKMQ (reference sequence). Here the CDR3 reads CASSPTGTSQETQYF. CDR3 DNA: TGTGCCAGCAGCCCAACCGGGACTAGCCAGGAGACCCAGTACTTC.

The chain combines TRBV11-2 with TRBJ2-3; D not resolved. CDR3 length: 14 residues. V lost 2 bases and J 3 bases, leaving 9 bases between the germline ends. Germline CDR1 reads SGHAT; CDR2 reads FQNNGV. The CDR3 coding sequence is TGTGCCAGCAGCTTACGCGTGGCTACAGATACGCAGTATTTT. Residues: CASSLRVATDTQYF.

The table lists this clone with a count of one. The rearrangement joins TRBV28 to TRBJ1-4; D uncertain. The CDR3 consists of 14 residues. Germline assignment: CDR1 MDHEN and CDR2 SYDVKM. Trimming took 6 bases from V and 3 from J, leaving 11 bases between them. CDR3 in amino acids: CASSQFEANEKLFF. For the CDR3, the DNA is TGTGCCAGCAGCCAATTTGAAGCTAATGAAAAACTGTTTTTT.

This clone was picked up one time. V usage is TRBV9 and J usage is TRBJ2-3, with 15 positions matching TRBD2. The CDR3 is 19 amino acids. The V segment lost 0 bases and the J segment 0 bases; nucleotides outside the gene matches: 5. Germline CDR1 SGDLS, CDR2 YYNGEE. The CDR3 coding sequence is TGTGCCAGCAGCGTAGGAGGGACTAGCGGGGGGTGGAGCACAGATACGCAGTATTTT. Residues: CASSVGGTSGGWSTDTQYF.